Shown below are 25 T cell receptor beta chains from a single sample sequenced in a study of CD8 T cells in Susac syndrome (dated by TCRdb to between 2018 and 2020). Library method: the immunoSEQ multiplex PCR assay. RNA was extracted using the RNeasy kit, and roughly 0.5 to 1 microgram was reverse transcribed with random hexamers. The public reads were run again by TCRdb, first through fastp at Q25 and then through MiXCR, and only productive beta chains were kept. Each record represents a unique CDR3 protein, reported with the most common genes and DNA among its rows. This sample lists more than 95,000 distinct CDR3 sequences; around 94% were detected once. The ten top clones hold 0.065% to 0.1% of the sample. Sequenced input: CD4+ T cells from PBMCs. Receptors originate from a human donor in good health.

The V call is TRBV7-8, the J call TRBJ2-7; D assignment may be TRBD1 or TRBD2 (6 bases each). Germline V gene data show CDR1 as SGHVS and CDR2 as FQNEAQ. This CDR3 has 15 residues. Trimming pared 0 bases from V and 5 bases from J, leaving 14 bases between. Here the CDR3 DNA reads TGTGCCAGCAGCTTAGCAGGGGGAGGCAGGAACGAGCAGTACTTC. Protein sequence: CASSLAGGGRNEQYF.

The rearrangement links TRBV2 to TRBJ2-1; tentatively, D is TRBD1 (5 bases). The CDR3 loop spans 14 amino acids. The V end was cut by 0 bases, the J end by 15 bases, with 18 bases between. CDR1 is SNHLY, CDR2 FYNNEI, per germline. CDR3 amino acids: CASSEAPDQGPRFF. CDR3 DNA: TGTGCCAGCAGTGAAGCTCCGGACCAGGGCCCCAGGTTCTTC.

This sequence joins TRBV4-3 and TRBJ1-1; D unresolved. The CDR3 has 16 residues. Germline CDR1 reads LGHNA; CDR2 reads YSLEER. Trimming pared 0 bases from V and 4 bases from J, leaving 15 bases between. The CDR3, as DNA: TGCGCCAGCAGCCAAGAAATAGGTAGGGCGGGCACTGAAGCTTTCTTT. Its protein product is CASSQEIGRAGTEAFF.

The V call is TRBV29-1, the J call TRBJ2-5; 10 nucleotides agree with TRBD2. The J segment lost 5 bases and the V segment lost 4 bases, leaving 16 bases of the junction unmatched. The CDR3 has 17 residues. CDR1 is SQVTM, CDR2 ANQGSEA, per germline. The CDR3 loop is CSVVSYFGSGRSETQYF. The CDR3 DNA reads TGCAGCGTTGTATCTTACTTTGGTAGCGGGAGGTCGGAGACCCAGTACTTC.

This clonotype was detected only once. The gene calls are TRBV7-9 and TRBJ2-5; TRBD2 agrees at 11 bases. CDR1 and CDR2 (germline): SEHNR, FQNEAQ (reference sequence). The CDR3 length is 16 residues. After removal of 3 bases from V and 5 bases from J, the junction contained 8 bases not matched to a gene. CDR3 loop: CASSFSSGRIEETQYF. The DNA of the CDR3 is TGTGCCAGCAGCTTCTCTAGCGGGAGGATCGAGGAGACCCAGTACTTC. The full variable domain, its missing parts supplied by reference TRBV7-9 and TRBJ2-5, is DTGVSQNPRHKITKRGQNVTFRCDPISEHNRLYWYRQTLGQGPEFLTYFQNEAQLEKSRLLSDRFSAERPKGSFSTLEIQRTEQGDSAMYLCASSFSSGRIEETQYFGPGTRLLVL.

This clonotype has only one observation. The chain uses TRBV7-2 and TRBJ2-5, with D perhaps being TRBD1 or TRBD2 (6 bases each). The V end was cut by 2 bases, the J end by 2 bases, with 9 bases between. This CDR3 spans 14 amino acids. The germline CDR1 and CDR2 sequences are SGHTA and FQGNSA. The CDR3 spells CASSLRGAQETQYF. The CDR3 bases are TGTGCCAGCAGCTTAAGGGGGGCACAAGAGACCCAGTACTTC.

V is TRBV7-2 and J is TRBJ1-2; TRBD1 is a possible D gene (6 bases). The V gene lost 1 base and the J gene lost 3 bases, with 12 bases spanning the gap. This CDR3 comprises 15 residues. Germline lookup yields CDR1 SGHTA and CDR2 FQGNSA. CDR3 DNA: TGTGCCAGCAGCTTAGTGACAGGCCAGGACTATGGCTACACCTTC. Encoded protein: CASSLVTGQDYGYTF.

The V gene is TRBV6-8, the J gene TRBJ2-2, with 13 bases identical to TRBD2. The CDR3 length is 15 residues. CDR1 is MNHGY and CDR2 is SAAAGT in the germline V gene. Germline trimming cut 6 bases from V and 8 bases from J; bases unmatched to any gene: 6. This CDR3 is CASRTGLAGAGELFF. CDR3 sequence (DNA): TGTGCCAGCAGGACTGGACTAGCGGGAGCGGGGGAGCTGTTTTTT.

This clonotype has a single count. The chain links TRBV9 to TRBJ2-5; 10 bases line up with TRBD2. CDR1 and CDR2 from the germline V gene are SGDLS and YYNGEE. The CDR3 sequence is 15 residues long. With V trimmed by 0 bases and J by 4 bases, 3 bases remained unmatched. CDR3 sequence reads: CASSVDSGRGETQYF. In DNA, the CDR3 is TGTGCCAGCAGCGTAGACAGCGGGAGGGGAGAGACCCAGTACTTC.

The J gene is TRBJ1-1, the V gene TRBV4-3; D unclear. V dropped 4 bases and J dropped 1 base, with 7 bases sitting between them. The CDR3 extends over 13 amino acids. Germline values: CDR1 LGHNA, CDR2 YSLEER. The CDR3 protein is CASSRLKNTEAFF. The CDR3 DNA reads TGCGCCAGCAGCCGACTTAAGAACACTGAAGCTTTCTTT.

The genes are TRBV19 and TRBJ1-5, with 9 bases fitting TRBD1. From germline, CDR1 is LNHDA and CDR2 SQIVND (reference sequence). V dropped 6 bases and J dropped 6; count of bases not matched to a gene: 9. This CDR3 has 15 amino acids. CDR3: CASRAGQGFGQPQHF. CDR3 bases: TGTGCCAGTAGAGCGGGACAGGGTTTTGGTCAGCCCCAGCATTTT.

The chain joins TRBV23-1 to TRBJ2-7; D may be TRBD2 (6 bases). TRBV23-1 is an ORF, and what it does is uncertain. Deletions cut 4 bases from V and 1 base from J, with 23 bases between. The CDR3 has 18 amino acids. The CDR3, as DNA: TGCGCCAGCAGTCCTGTTCCCCAGTGGGCGGGAAGATCCTACGAGCAGTACTTC. Protein product: CASSPVPQWAGRSYEQYF.

In its sample, this clonotype was seen once. The chain carries TRBV7-9 and TRBJ2-5; 10 positions match TRBD2. The junction had 5 bases not matched to a gene; V was cut back by 4 bases and J by 3 bases. CDR3 length: 15 amino acids. Germline CDR1 SEHNR, CDR2 FQNEAQ (reference sequence). This CDR3 reads CASSSASGSKETQYF. In DNA form, the CDR3 reads TGTGCCAGCAGCTCGGCTAGCGGGAGTAAAGAGACCCAGTACTTC. The complete variable domain, with remaining parts taken from reference TRBV7-9 and TRBJ2-5, reads DTGVSQNPRHKITKRGQNVTFRCDPISEHNRLYWYRQTLGQGPEFLTYFQNEAQLEKSRLLSDRFSAERPKGSFSTLEIQRTEQGDSAMYLCASSSASGSKETQYFGPGTRLLVL.

This clonotype has only one observation. V usage is TRBV9 and J usage is TRBJ2-1; a possible D gene is TRBD1 (6 bases). The CDR3 is 14 residues long. Germline assignment: CDR1 SGDLS and CDR2 YYNGEE. V lost 4 bases to trimming and J lost 2 bases, with 10 bases between them. The CDR3 DNA sequence: TGTGCCAGCAGCCCCGGGACAACCTACAATGAGCAGTTCTTC. This codes for CASSPGTTYNEQFF.

The chain links TRBV19 to TRBJ1-4, with 7 bases matching TRBD1. The length of the CDR3 is 15 residues. Looked up from germline, CDR1 is LNHDA and CDR2 is SQIVND (reference sequence). Unmatched junction bases numbered 5, after V lost 4 bases and J lost 3 bases. The CDR3 DNA follows: TGTGCCAGTAGTAGCAGACAGGGTGCTAATGAAAAACTGTTTTTT. Its protein product is CASSSRQGANEKLFF.

This clonotype was counted a single time. The gene calls are TRBV7-2 and TRBJ1-1; 7 bases agree with TRBD1. The CDR3 covers 14 residues. Germline V lookup: CDR1 SGHTA, CDR2 FQGNSA. V shed 5 bases and J 1 base; nucleotides not matched to a gene: 4. The CDR3 protein is CASSARTGNTEAFF. In DNA, the CDR3 is TGTGCCAGCAGCGCCCGGACAGGGAACACTGAAGCTTTCTTT.

This chain links TRBV19 with TRBJ1-4; D gene uncertain. The CDR3 loop spans 15 amino acids. V lost 6 bases to trimming and J lost 7 bases, with 18 bases between them. The V gene's germline CDR1 is LNHDA and CDR2 SQIVND (reference sequence). CDR3 loop: CASSLGRQPSEKLFF. DNA for the CDR3: TGTGCCAGTAGCCTCGGACGGCAGCCTAGTGAAAAACTGTTTTTT.

The chain has TRBV12-3 or TRBV12-4 and TRBJ1-2; D remains unclear. V lost 4 bases and J lost 8, with 8 bases in between. The CDR3 has 11 residues. Written as DNA, the CDR3 is TGTGCCAGCAGTTCCGCCGGAGGCTACACCTTC. It yields the protein CASSSAGGYTF.

The CDR3 is CASSQADRAAELFF. The CDR3 DNA sequence: TGTGCCAGCAGCCAGGCGGACAGGGCAGCGGAGCTGTTTTTT. The rearrangement uses TRBV3-1 and TRBJ2-2; 8 bases agree with TRBD1. This CDR3 has 14 residues. Per germline, CDR1 LGHDT and CDR2 YNNKEL (reference sequence). The junction had 7 bases not matched to a gene; V was cut back by 3 bases and J by 10 bases.

The chain is built from TRBV12-5 and TRBJ2-5; no reliable D call. Looked up from germline, CDR1 is LGHNT and CDR2 is FRNRAP. CDR3 length: 17 residues. V dropped 2 bases and J dropped 7 bases, with 23 bases sitting between them. This CDR3 reads CASGLPPPRAVSLTQYF. The CDR3 DNA reads as TGTGCTAGTGGTTTGCCCCCCCCTCGGGCGGTTTCTTTGACCCAGTACTTC.

V and J are TRBV18 and TRBJ2-5, with TRBD1 identical over 7 bases. There are 16 residues in the CDR3. V dropped 1 base and J dropped 4; count of bases not matched to a gene: 9. Germline lookup yields CDR1 KGHSH and CDR2 LQKENI. The CDR3 here is CASSPLEGGQSETQYF. The CDR3 DNA reads as TGTGCCAGCTCACCACTGGAAGGGGGCCAGTCAGAGACCCAGTACTTC.

The rearrangement links TRBV6-5 to TRBJ1-1, with D possibly matching TRBD1 (5 bases). CDR3 length: 14 amino acids. Germline V gives CDR1 MNHEY, CDR2 SVGAGI. The V end was cut by 4 bases, the J end by 5 bases, with 14 bases between. In nucleotides, the CDR3 is TGTGCCAGCAGTTCCCAACACGGGGGGACTGAAGCTTTCTTT. It codes for CASSSQHGGTEAFF.

This chain uses TRBV12-5 with TRBJ2-7; TRBD1 is a possible D gene (6 bases). The V end lost 6 bases, the J end lost 4 bases, and 16 bases lay between the germline ends. Germline assignment: CDR1 LGHNT and CDR2 FRNRAP. The CDR3 contains 14 residues. The CDR3 DNA follows: TGTGCTAGTGGCCCTCCCGACAGGCGATACGAGCAGTACTTC. It codes for CASGPPDRRYEQYF.

This chain connects TRBV11-2 to TRBJ2-5; D gene ambiguous. Germline V lookup: CDR1 SGHAT, CDR2 FQNNGV. The CDR3 contains 15 residues. The V gene lost 2 bases and the J gene lost 2 bases, with 12 bases spanning the gap. In DNA, the CDR3 is TGTGCCAGCAGCTTATTAGGGAATCGGCAAGAGACCCAGTACTTC. It is translated as CASSLLGNRQETQYF.

V and J are TRBV12-3 or TRBV12-4 and TRBJ2-4; D not resolved. The CDR3 runs to 14 residues. Trimming removed 3 bases at V and 7 bases at J, with 13 bases between. CDR3 DNA sequence: TGTGCCAGCAGTTTTGGAGACTGGCGGAACATTCAGTACTTC. Its translation is CASSFGDWRNIQYF.